This T cell receptor (beta chain) was found in a study of metastatic and nonmetastatic thyroid tumors. Study-wide results and caveats: Compared with benign nodules, malignant thyroid tumors were reported to have significantly higher TCR beta diversity in both blood and tumor.

V was shortened by 4 bases and J by 2 bases, with 12 bases between the two germline ends. CDR3 length: 14 amino acids. CDR1 is MNHEY, CDR2 SMNVEV, per germline (reference sequence). This clone was counted a few times. Its antigen is as yet unknown. TCRdb re-called clones via MiXCR from the PCR reads. The profile shows several thousand clones, around 30% of them singletons. Every patient underwent thyroid surgery untreated. The receptor was isolated from a female donor with papillary thyroid cancer or a benign thyroid nodule (not recorded which). Some clones in this sample may be carry-over from other donors' samples. Input material: adjacent normal tissue. The chain links TRBV27 to TRBJ2-7, with D possibly matching TRBD1 (6 bases). The CDR3 DNA follows: TGTGCCAGCAGTTATCAGGGGAAAGCCTACGAGCAGTACTTC. It is translated as CASSYQGKAYEQYF.